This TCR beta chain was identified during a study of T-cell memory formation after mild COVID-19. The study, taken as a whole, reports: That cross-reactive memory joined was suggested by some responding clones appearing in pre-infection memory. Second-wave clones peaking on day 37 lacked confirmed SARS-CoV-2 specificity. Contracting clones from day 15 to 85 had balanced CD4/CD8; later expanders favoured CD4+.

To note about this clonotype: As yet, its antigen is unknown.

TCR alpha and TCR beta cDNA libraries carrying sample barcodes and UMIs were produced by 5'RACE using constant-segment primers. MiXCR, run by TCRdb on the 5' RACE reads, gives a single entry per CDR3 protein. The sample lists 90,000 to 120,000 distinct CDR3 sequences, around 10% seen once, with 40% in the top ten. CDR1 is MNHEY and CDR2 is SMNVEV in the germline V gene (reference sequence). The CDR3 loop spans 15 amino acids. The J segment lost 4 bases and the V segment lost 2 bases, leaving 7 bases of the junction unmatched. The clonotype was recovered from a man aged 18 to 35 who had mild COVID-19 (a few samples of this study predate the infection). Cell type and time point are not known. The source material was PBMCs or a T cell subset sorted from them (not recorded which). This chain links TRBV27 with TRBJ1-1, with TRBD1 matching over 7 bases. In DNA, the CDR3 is TGTGCCAGCAGTTTAACCCTGACAGGGATCACTGAAGCTTTCTTT. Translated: CASSLTLTGITEAFF.